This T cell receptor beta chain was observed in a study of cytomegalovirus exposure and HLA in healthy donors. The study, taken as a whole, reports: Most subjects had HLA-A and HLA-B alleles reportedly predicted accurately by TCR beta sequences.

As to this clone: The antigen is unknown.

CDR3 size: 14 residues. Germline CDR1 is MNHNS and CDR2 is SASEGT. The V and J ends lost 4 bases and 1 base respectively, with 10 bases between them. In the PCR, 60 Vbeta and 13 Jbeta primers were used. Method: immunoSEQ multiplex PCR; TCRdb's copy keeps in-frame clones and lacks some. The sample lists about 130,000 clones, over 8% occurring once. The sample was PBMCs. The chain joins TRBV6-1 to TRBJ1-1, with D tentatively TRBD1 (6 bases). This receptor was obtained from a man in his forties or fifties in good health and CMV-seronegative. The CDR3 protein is CASSVQGWNTEAFF. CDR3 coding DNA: TGTGCCAGCAGTGTACAGGGCTGGAACACTGAAGCTTTCTTT.